The sequence of this TCR beta chain was determined in a study of T cells in localized non-small cell lung cancer. Study-wide findings and caveats: Because sequencing included only one region (of the tumor), heterogeneity remains possible. A median around 57 of the top 100 tumor clones appeared in adjacent lung. Longer overall survival associated with higher blood T cell density; shorter survival with higher adjacent-lung clonality. Uninvolved neighboring lung showed the greatest T cell clonality, exceeding tumor.

The CDR3 runs 13 residues. Germline values: CDR1 KGHSH, CDR2 LQKENI. The V end lost 8 bases, the J end lost 2 bases, and 11 bases lay between the germline ends. Measured with immunoSEQ multiplex PCR; TCRdb has only the in-frame clones, and not every one. Here the sample spans 15,000 to 20,000 clones, nearly 90% being singletons. Regarding this clone: What it binds is not known.

The chain recombines TRBV18 with TRBJ2-3; a possible D gene is TRBD1 (5 bases). The specimen comprised peripheral blood mononuclear cells, sampled before any cancer treatment. The sequence was collected from a woman aged 40-75 years with stage III lung adenocarcinoma. The CDR3 DNA reads as TGTGCCAGCAGACAGCGAACCACAGATACGCAGTATTTT. Amino acid sequence: CASRQRTTDTQYF.